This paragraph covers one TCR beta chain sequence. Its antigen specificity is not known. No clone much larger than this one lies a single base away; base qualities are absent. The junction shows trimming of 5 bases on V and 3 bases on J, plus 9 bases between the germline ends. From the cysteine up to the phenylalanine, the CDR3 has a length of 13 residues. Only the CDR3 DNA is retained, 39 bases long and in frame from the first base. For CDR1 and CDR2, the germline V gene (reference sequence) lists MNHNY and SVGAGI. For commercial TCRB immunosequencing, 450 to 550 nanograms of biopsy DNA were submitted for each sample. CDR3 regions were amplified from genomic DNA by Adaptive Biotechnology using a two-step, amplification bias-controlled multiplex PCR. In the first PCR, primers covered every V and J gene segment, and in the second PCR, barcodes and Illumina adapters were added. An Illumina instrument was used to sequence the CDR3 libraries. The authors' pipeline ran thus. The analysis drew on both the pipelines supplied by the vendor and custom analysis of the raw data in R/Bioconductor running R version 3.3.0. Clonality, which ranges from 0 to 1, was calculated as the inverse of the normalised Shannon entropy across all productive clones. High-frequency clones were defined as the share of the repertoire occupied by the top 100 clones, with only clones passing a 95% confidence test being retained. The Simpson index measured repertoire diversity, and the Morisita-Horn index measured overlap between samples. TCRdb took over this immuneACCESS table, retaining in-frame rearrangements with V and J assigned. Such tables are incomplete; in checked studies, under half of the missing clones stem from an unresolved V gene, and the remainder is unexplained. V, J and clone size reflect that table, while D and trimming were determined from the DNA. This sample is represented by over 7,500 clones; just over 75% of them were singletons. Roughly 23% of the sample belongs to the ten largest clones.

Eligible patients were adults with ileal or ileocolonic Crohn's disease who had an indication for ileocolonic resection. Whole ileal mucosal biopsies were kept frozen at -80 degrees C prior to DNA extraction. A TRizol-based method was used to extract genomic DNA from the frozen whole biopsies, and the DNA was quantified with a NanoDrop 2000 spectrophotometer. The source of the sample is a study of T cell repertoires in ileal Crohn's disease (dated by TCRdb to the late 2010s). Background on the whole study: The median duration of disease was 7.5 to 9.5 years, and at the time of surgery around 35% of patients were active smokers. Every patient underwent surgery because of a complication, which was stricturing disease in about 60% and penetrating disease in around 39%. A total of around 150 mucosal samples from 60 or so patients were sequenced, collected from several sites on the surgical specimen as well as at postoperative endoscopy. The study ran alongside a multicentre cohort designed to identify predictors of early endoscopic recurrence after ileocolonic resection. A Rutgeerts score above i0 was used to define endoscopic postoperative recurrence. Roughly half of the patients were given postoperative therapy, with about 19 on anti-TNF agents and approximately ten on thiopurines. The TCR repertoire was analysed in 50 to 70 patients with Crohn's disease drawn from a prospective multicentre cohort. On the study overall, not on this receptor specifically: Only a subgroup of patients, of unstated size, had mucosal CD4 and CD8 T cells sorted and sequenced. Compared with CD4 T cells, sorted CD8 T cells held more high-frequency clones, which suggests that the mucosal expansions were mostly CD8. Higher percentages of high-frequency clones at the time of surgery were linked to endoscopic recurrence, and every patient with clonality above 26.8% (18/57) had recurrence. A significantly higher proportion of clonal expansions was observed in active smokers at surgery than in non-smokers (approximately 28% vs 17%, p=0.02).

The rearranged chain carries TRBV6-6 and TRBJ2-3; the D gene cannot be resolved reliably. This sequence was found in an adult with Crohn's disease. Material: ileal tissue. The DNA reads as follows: TGTGCCAGCAGTACTCCTAGTACAGATACGCAGTATTTT. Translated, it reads CASSTPSTDTQYF.